The TCR beta chain described here comes from a study of blood T cell repertoires in COVID-19. At the level of the study: Acute-phase and convalescent COVID-19 samples originated in the United States, Italy and Spain. Sources were T cells, B-cell-depleted T cells, or PBMCs; the material itself was cDNA or gDNA.

Germline V lookup: CDR1 MDHEN, CDR2 SYDVKM. The CDR3 consists of 13 residues. With V trimmed by 7 bases and J by 10 bases, 10 bases remained unmatched. This table comes from immunoSEQ multiplex PCR, and its TCRdb copy is limited to in-frame clones, with some not included. The sample has over 90,000 clones; 65% to 90% are singletons. This chain connects TRBV28 to TRBJ1-1; TRBD1 matches 9 bases. What was sequenced was peripheral blood. This TCR was recovered from a man aged 80 or over with acute or convalescent COVID-19. This CDR3 reads CASTSTGGGRAFF. The CDR3 DNA follows: TGTGCCAGCACCTCGACAGGGGGGGGGAGAGCTTTCTTT.